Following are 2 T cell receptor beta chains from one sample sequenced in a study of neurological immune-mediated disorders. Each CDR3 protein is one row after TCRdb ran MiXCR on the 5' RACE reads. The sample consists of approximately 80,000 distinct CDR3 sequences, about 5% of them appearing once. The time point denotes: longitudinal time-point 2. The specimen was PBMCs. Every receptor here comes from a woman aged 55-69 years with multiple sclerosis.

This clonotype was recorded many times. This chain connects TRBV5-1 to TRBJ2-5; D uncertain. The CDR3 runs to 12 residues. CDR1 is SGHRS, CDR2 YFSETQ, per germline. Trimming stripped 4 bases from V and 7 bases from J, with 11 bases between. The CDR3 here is CASSLDQRTQYF. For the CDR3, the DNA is TGCGCCAGCAGCCTGGACCAAAGGACCCAGTACTTC. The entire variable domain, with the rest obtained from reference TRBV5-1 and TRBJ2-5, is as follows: KAGVTQTPRYLIKTRGQQVTLSCSPISGHRSVSWYQQTPGQGLQFLFEYFSETQRNKGNFPGRFSGRQFSNSRSEMNVSTLELGDSALYLCASSLDQRTQYFGPGTRLLVL.

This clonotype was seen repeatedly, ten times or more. CDR3 in amino acids: CASSTTGNFNSPLHF. The CDR3 bases are TGTGCCAGCAGTACGACAGGGAACTTTAATTCACCCCTCCACTTT. The chain carries TRBV12-3 or TRBV12-4 and TRBJ1-6; 7 nucleotides agree with TRBD1. V gave up 5 bases and J gave up 6 bases; unmatched junction bases: 7. This CDR3 contains 15 residues.